The subject of this entry is one TCR beta chain. Its specificity is unknown. The data stem from a study of PD-1 blockade in mismatch repair-deficient tumors. Looking at the study overall: Patients had about eleven mismatch repair-deficient cancer types and were previously treated and progressing. The study's findings and limits: Tumor-resident clones, often absent from pretreatment blood, expanded after pembrolizumab and then contracted.

The CDR3 has 12 amino acids. Between the trimmed V and J ends, which lost 2 bases and 4 bases, there was a span of 5 bases. The germline CDR1 and CDR2 sequences are SEHNR and FQNEAQ (reference sequence). The protocol was immunoSEQ multiplex PCR, while the TCRdb copy is restricted to in-frame clones and leaves out a portion. Of tens of thousands of clones in the sample, 78% are singletons; the top ten hold nearly 5.5%. This TCR was recovered from an adult with mismatch repair-deficient cancer. Source: peripheral blood, taken 2 weeks after starting pembrolizumab. The chain combines TRBV7-9 with TRBJ1-2; D remains unclear. The DNA of the CDR3 is TGTGCCAGCAGCTTACGGAGCTATGGCTACACCTTC. Protein product: CASSLRSYGYTF.